Detailed here is one T cell receptor beta chain. Its ends do not fully match the called genes, so a read error is possible. Primers included in the PCR were 60 Vbeta and 13 Jbeta primers. The method was immunoSEQ multiplex PCR; TCRdb's version includes in-frame clones alone and lacks a portion of them. In the table there are about 130,000 clones, more than 80% of which are singletons. The sample comes from a study of cytomegalovirus exposure and HLA in healthy donors. Study-level background: Among the approximately 380 donors who were genotyped, approximately 84% fell in the genetic ancestry cluster that is associated with self-reported Caucasian donors.

This CDR3 region has 12 residues. The V gene's germline CDR1 is SEHNR and CDR2 FQNEAQ (reference sequence). The TCR originated in a woman aged 25 to 39 in good health and CMV-seropositive. Sequencing was performed on PBMCs. The rearrangement uses TRBV7-9 and TRBJ1-1; 7 bases align to TRBD1. CDR3 DNA: TGTTCCAGCAGCTTACCTAACAGGGGCGCTTTCTTT. Encoded protein: CSSSLPNRGAFF.